This T cell receptor (beta chain) appears in the sequencing data of a study of blood T cell repertoires in COVID-19. About the research overall: T cells, B-cell-depleted T cells, or PBMCs supplied cDNA or gDNA.

Only in-frame clones appear in the TCRdb table, and some are missing; sequencing was by immunoSEQ multiplex PCR. The table lists 310,000 or so clones, 87% of them singletons. The germline V and J ends were trimmed by 0 bases and 4 bases, with 12 bases remaining between them. Looked up from germline, CDR1 is SQVTM and CDR2 is ANQGSEA. This CDR3 has 14 residues. This clone was counted a few times. This chain joins TRBV29-1 and TRBJ1-2; D gene unclear. The sequenced material came from peripheral blood. The sequence was obtained from a man aged 45-65 years with active or convalescent COVID-19. The CDR3 coding sequence is TGCAGCGTTGAAGATCCGGGAGGGAGCTATGGCTACACCTTC. This codes for CSVEDPGGSYGYTF.